The rows below give T cell receptor beta chains drawn from one sample of a study of T cells in Graves' hyperthyroidism and ophthalmopathy. Via MiXCR, TCRdb re-called the multiplex PCR reads, giving one row per CDR3 protein. Counted here are nearly 600,000 distinct CDR3 sequences, around 14% occurring once; the ten biggest clones make up roughly 6.2%. Specimen: blood. These receptors were taken from a young woman with Graves' hyperthyroidism that later progressed to Graves' ophthalmopathy. The CDR3 runs from the conserved cysteine through the conserved F or W. D genes are given only for firm matches. Some rows mark clone size as missing; the rest say once, few, many or name a class of expanded clone.

>many|TRBV24-1|-|TRBJ1-2
TGTGCCACCAGTGAGGCCGTAAACTATGGCTACACCTTC
CATSEAVNYGYTF
>once|TRBV30|-|TRBJ1-1
TGTGCCTGGGGGCGACGGGACACTGGAGCTTTCTTT
CAWGRRDTGAFF
>many|TRBV7-9|-|TRBJ1-1
TGTGCCAGCAGCTTAGGGCCCGACGGATGGAACACTGAAGCTTTCTTT
CASSLGPDGWNTEAFF
>many|TRBV10-3|-|TRBJ1-1
TGTGCCATCAGGGGGTTGGGGGAGCTGAACACTGAAGCTTTCTTT
CAIRGLGELNTEAFF
>-|TRBV6-2/TRBV6-3|-|TRBJ2-5
TGTGCCAGCAAAAATATGAAATCCCTGGGGCATGGGGGGGAGACCCAGTACTTC
CASKNMKSLGHGGETQYF
>-|TRBV7-9|-|TRBJ2-3
TGTGCCAGCAGCTTAGTTGCTAGCGCCTACACAGATACGCAGTATTTT
CASSLVASAYTDTQYF
>-|TRBV7-6|TRBD1|TRBJ1-5
TGTGCCAGCAGCCCTCAAGCGGACAGGGGAAACAATCAGCCCCAGCATTTT
CASSPQADRGNNQPQHF
>-|TRBV12-3/TRBV12-4|TRBD2|TRBJ2-1
TGTGCCAGCAGATCAACCCCCTCTAGCGGGGAGCAGTTCTTC
CASRSTPSSGEQFF
>few|TRBV14|-|TRBJ2-1
TGTGCCAGCAGCCGTAAAGGATACTACAATGAGCAGTTCTTC
CASSRKGYYNEQFF
>many|TRBV12-3/TRBV12-4|-|TRBJ1-3
TGTGCCAGCAGAATATTTGGGCGCTCTGGAAACACCATATATTTT
CASRIFGRSGNTIYF
>-|TRBV5-1|-|TRBJ2-7
TGCGCCAGCAGCTTGGTGCAGGGGATAGCCTACGAGCGGTACTTC
CASSLVQGIAYERYF
>many|TRBV12-3/TRBV12-4|-|TRBJ1-1
TGTGCCAGCAGCCCCTGGGGTGAAGCTTTCTTT
CASSPWGEAFF